Listed here are 12 T cell receptor beta chains from one sample, sequenced in a study of T-cell reconstitution after alpha-beta-depleted transplantation in children (dated by TCRdb to the mid-2010s). What this sample's treatment or condition label stands for: allogeneic hematopoietic cell transplantation with graft depleted of TCRalphabeta T cells and CD19 B cells. The library was produced with PCR. The run used an Illumina HiSeq 2500. TCR library preparation used molecular barcoding, with unique molecular identifiers applied to normalize quantification of the TCRbeta repertoire. TCRdb reprocessed the public reads (quality trimming at Q25 with fastp, clone calling with MiXCR) and kept in-frame beta chains. CDR3 protein duplicates are merged, each entry listing the most common genes and DNA. This sample gives around 580,000 distinct CDR3 sequences in total; about 23% of them show up just once. The ten largest clones capture 13% to 15% of the sample.

This material consisted of PBMCs, mostly from graft donor cells, taken 360 days after TCRalphabeta/CD19-depleted stem cell transplant. The origin of the receptors is a boy under two years old who had a stem cell transplant for acute myeloid leukemia, so the T cells may come from the graft donor.

The J gene is TRBJ1-1, the V gene TRBV6-1; TRBD1 is a possible D gene (5 bases). The CDR3 loop spans 16 amino acids. The germline CDR1 and CDR2 sequences are MNHNS and SASEGT. V lost 6 bases and J 1 base, leaving 18 bases between the germline ends. The CDR3 DNA follows: TGTGCCAGCAGGTCCGCAGCTTTCGGGGGGAACACTGAAGCTTTCTTT. Its protein product is CASRSAAFGGNTEAFF.

V gene TRBV11-2 combines with J gene TRBJ2-1, with TRBD1 as a possible D gene (6 bases). Germline CDR1 is SGHAT and CDR2 is FQNNGV. Trimming shortened V by 7 bases and J by 4 bases, and 14 bases separated the two germline ends. The CDR3 loop spans 14 amino acids. CDR3 residues: CASTYGTLYNEQFF. CDR3 bases: TGTGCCAGCACTTACGGGACACTGTACAATGAGCAGTTCTTC.

Only a few counts were recorded for this clonotype. This sequence joins TRBV12-3 or TRBV12-4 and TRBJ2-1; D unresolved. The length of the CDR3 is 14 residues. V was shortened by 2 bases and J by 4 bases, with 9 bases between the two germline ends. The CDR3 DNA follows: TGTGCCAGCAGTTTAATGGAATTTTACAATGAGCAGTTCTTC. It codes for CASSLMEFYNEQFF.

This clonotype was seen ten or more times. This chain uses TRBV27 with TRBJ2-1; maybe TRBD2 (7 bases). The CDR3 spans 15 residues. CDR1 and CDR2 from the germline V gene are MNHEY and SMNVEV (reference sequence). The ends were cut back, 6 bases at V and 7 bases at J, with 19 bases in the middle. This chain's CDR3 is CASSLLWGGQNEQFF. The CDR3 DNA sequence: TGTGCCAGCAGCCTCTTGTGGGGGGGCCAGAATGAGCAGTTCTTC.

This clonotype was counted only a few times. The chain carries TRBV7-2 and TRBJ2-1; D ambiguous. With 1 base removed from V and 5 bases from J, the gap between germline ends came to 6 bases. The germline gives CDR1 SGHTA, CDR2 FQGNSA. This CDR3 comprises 13 residues. The CDR3 loop reads CASSLVLDNEQFF. CDR3 bases: TGTGCCAGCAGCTTAGTCTTAGACAATGAGCAGTTCTTC.

The J gene is TRBJ2-1, the V gene TRBV7-2; weak D call: TRBD2 (7 bases). V lost 2 bases, J lost 9 bases, and 14 bases lay in between. This CDR3 region has 14 residues. CDR1 SGHTA and CDR2 FQGNSA come from the germline V gene. CDR3 residues: CASSLFGGASEQFF. Written as DNA, the CDR3 is TGTGCCAGCAGCTTATTTGGGGGGGCGAGTGAGCAGTTCTTC.

The V and J genes are TRBV20-1 and TRBJ2-5; D perhaps matches TRBD1 (5 bases). Germline V lookup: CDR1 DFQATT, CDR2 SNEGSKA (reference sequence). This CDR3 has 15 residues. V was clipped by 1 base and J by 2 bases, with 14 bases between them. CDR3 amino acids: CSARVRRQPQETQYF. The CDR3 nucleotides read TGCAGTGCTAGAGTCCGACGACAGCCTCAAGAGACCCAGTACTTC.

This clonotype occurred many times. The chain uses TRBV5-1 and TRBJ2-3, with 9 bases matching TRBD2. V lost 1 base and J lost 4; bases outside the gene matches: 7. Germline CDR1 reads SGHRS; CDR2 reads YFSETQ. The CDR3 spans 16 residues. For the CDR3, the DNA is TGCGCCAGCAGCTTGTCTACTAGCGGGTCTGCAGATACGCAGTATTTT. This translates into CASSLSTSGSADTQYF.

This clonotype appeared a few times. The V call is TRBV28, the J call TRBJ2-1; the match to TRBD2 covers 12 bases. CDR1 and CDR2 from the germline V gene are MDHEN and SYDVKM. V gave up 6 bases and J gave up 8 bases; unmatched junction bases: 14. The CDR3 runs 17 residues. The CDR3 bases are TGTGCCAGCAGAGAGCTAGCGGGGGGGCCAACTACCCATGAGCAGTTCTTC. Encoded protein: CASRELAGGPTTHEQFF.

This chain uses TRBV11-2 with TRBJ2-3, with TRBD2 matching over 14 bases. There are 18 residues in the CDR3. Germline V gene sequence: CDR1 SGHAT, CDR2 FQNNGV. V shed 2 bases, J shed 4 bases, and the junction held 8 bases outside the gene matches. The CDR3, as DNA: TGTGCCAGCAGCTTAAGGACTAGCGGGGGGCAAAAATCAGATACGCAGTATTTT. Residues: CASSLRTSGGQKSDTQYF.

The chain's CDR3 is CSARVGLPLHF. The DNA for the CDR3 is TGCAGTGCTAGAGTTGGTCTACCCCTCCACTTT. The gene calls are TRBV20-1 and TRBJ1-6; D gene ambiguous. Germline V lookup: CDR1 DFQATT, CDR2 SNEGSKA (reference sequence). Trimming pared 1 base from V and 12 bases from J, leaving 7 bases between. The CDR3 is made up of 11 amino acids.

This clonotype was recorded many times. This sequence joins TRBV20-1 and TRBJ2-3; 7 nucleotides agree with TRBD2. CDR1 and CDR2 from the germline V gene are DFQATT and SNEGSKA (reference sequence). The CDR3 is 14 amino acids. Trimming at V came to 6 bases and at J to 1 base, leaving 7 bases not matched to a gene. The CDR3 loop is CSADGGGGTDTQYF. In nucleotides, the CDR3 is TGCAGTGCGGATGGTGGGGGGGGCACAGATACGCAGTATTTT.